This TCR beta chain emerged from a study of molecular identifiers for immune sequencing clone quantification. Study-wide points: In naive cells, under 1% of molecules belonged to clones above 20 RNA copies, against over 98% in effector cells. Molecules of identical TCR sharing a barcode could underestimate highly expanded clone sizes.

Bulk TCR libraries used previously described methods and listed TCR primers. TCRdb used MiXCR to reprocess the PCR reads, holding one entry per CDR3 protein. The repertoire holds around 480,000 distinct CDR3 sequences, with 20% to 25% as singletons. Concerning this clonotype: Its target is not known.

V lost 1 base and J 3 bases, leaving 10 bases between the germline ends. Germline V CDR1 and CDR2: MGHRA, YSYEKL. The CDR3 totals 14 residues. This sequence joins TRBV4-1 and TRBJ2-7; perhaps TRBD1 as D (6 bases). The clonotype was recovered from a human donor in good health. Some libraries in this study had Jurkat cell RNA spiked in. The sequencing input was naive CD8+ T cells from blood, with Jurkat cell RNA spiked in. Subset indicated: FACS-sorted CD8+CD4-CCR7+CD45RA+ naive T cells. The CDR3 nucleotides read TGCGCCAGCAGCCAAGCGACAGGCAGCTACGAGCAGTACTTC. Residues: CASSQATGSYEQYF.